The 27 T cell receptor beta chains below all came from one sample that was sequenced in a study of T-cell reconstitution after alpha-beta-depleted transplantation in children (dated by TCRdb to 2016 to 2018). The method behind the library was PCR. The sample was run on an Illumina HiSeq 2500. TCR library preparation used molecular barcoding, with unique molecular identifiers applied to normalize quantification of the TCRbeta repertoire. The public reads were quality trimmed at Q25 with fastp and then assembled into clones with MiXCR by TCRdb, keeping productive beta chains. Rows are unified per CDR3 protein, each entry keeping the most common DNA and genes. In this sample the table shows 500,000 to 750,000 distinct CDR3 sequences, roughly a quarter of which occur a single time. Together, the top ten hold 30% to 40% of the sample. In light of the paper, this sample's treatment or condition label describes: allogeneic hematopoietic cell transplantation with graft depleted of TCRalphabeta T cells and CD19 B cells.

The sequences come from PBMCs, collected before TCRalphabeta/CD19-depleted stem cell transplant. All receptors derive from a boy under two years old with Wiskott-Aldrich syndrome, due to receive a stem cell transplant.

This clonotype was detected only once. The chain joins TRBV12-3 or TRBV12-4 to TRBJ1-1; D might be TRBD1 (5 bases). CDR3 length: 14 residues. V was clipped by 3 bases and J by 6 bases, with 14 bases between them. The CDR3 reads CASSLRRVGAEAFF. The CDR3 bases are TGTGCCAGCAGTTTGCGCAGGGTGGGCGCTGAAGCTTTCTTT.

The V gene is TRBV10-3, the J gene TRBJ1-5; 7 nucleotides align to TRBD1. Germline CDR1 reads ENHRY; CDR2 reads SYGVKD. The CDR3 totals 15 residues. Trimming at V came to 3 bases and at J to 5 bases, leaving 7 bases not matched to a gene. The CDR3 sequence is CAISDRGKGDQPQHF. The CDR3 DNA reads as TGTGCCATCAGTGACAGGGGGAAGGGGGATCAGCCCCAGCATTTT.

The chain is built from TRBV28 and TRBJ2-7; 10 bases fit TRBD2. Germline CDR1 reads MDHEN; CDR2 reads SYDVKM. The length of the CDR3 is 16 residues. The ends lost 5 bases at V and 5 bases at J; junction bases unmatched: 12. DNA of the CDR3: TGTGCCAGCAGTCCCCAATCTAGCGGGAGATTCCACGAGCAGTACTTC. This codes for CASSPQSSGRFHEQYF.

This chain connects TRBV5-1 to TRBJ2-1; 9 positions agree with TRBD2. Germline-derived CDR1 and CDR2 are SGHRS and YFSETQ. The CDR3 is 14 residues long. J gave up 9 bases and V 0 bases, and 4 bases lay outside the gene matches. The CDR3 bases are TGCGCCAGCAGCTTGGGACTAGCGGAGATTGAGCAGTTCTTC. Its translation is CASSLGLAEIEQFF.

This clonotype has more than one count but fewer than ten. This chain joins TRBV6-1 and TRBJ1-5, with D uncertain. CDR3 length: 15 amino acids. V was clipped by 7 bases and J by 0 bases, with 13 bases between them. Germline loops: CDR1 MNHNS, CDR2 SASEGT. The CDR3, as DNA: TGTGCCAGCAACCCGGACGGGAATAGCAATCAGCCCCAGCATTTT. Protein sequence: CASNPDGNSNQPQHF.

The V gene is TRBV5-1, the J gene TRBJ2-2, with D hard to call. V lost 2 bases and J lost 3, with 8 bases in between. This CDR3 contains 14 residues. Germline assignment: CDR1 SGHRS and CDR2 YFSETQ. CDR3 region: CASSLGPHTGELFF. CDR3 nucleotides: TGCGCCAGCAGCTTAGGACCACACACCGGGGAGCTGTTTTTT. Full variable domain (outside the CDR3, taken from reference TRBV5-1 and TRBJ2-2): KAGVTQTPRYLIKTRGQQVTLSCSPISGHRSVSWYQQTPGQGLQFLFEYFSETQRNKGNFPGRFSGRQFSNSRSEMNVSTLELGDSALYLCASSLGPHTGELFFGEGSRLTVL.

Many counts were recorded for this clonotype. This CDR3 reads CASVRQGQETQYF. The CDR3 coding sequence is TGTGCCAGCGTGAGGCAGGGTCAAGAGACCCAGTACTTC. This sequence joins TRBV28 and TRBJ2-5; tentative D call: TRBD1 (5 bases). The CDR3 runs 13 residues. CDR1 is MDHEN and CDR2 is SYDVKM in the germline V gene. V dropped 8 bases and J dropped 2 bases, with 12 bases sitting between them.

This clonotype came up a few times. The chain combines TRBV24-1 with TRBJ2-3; D ambiguous. Germline CDR1 is KGHDR and CDR2 is SFDVKD. The CDR3 runs 14 residues. The V gene lost 4 bases and the J gene lost 0 bases, with 7 bases spanning the gap. CDR3 coding DNA: TGTGCCACCAGTGACCTTGACAGCACAGATACGCAGTATTTT. This sequence encodes CATSDLDSTDTQYF.

The chain is built from TRBV5-1 and TRBJ2-3, with D hard to call. V lost 4 bases to trimming and J lost 2 bases, with 14 bases between them. The germline V gene encodes CDR1 SGHRS and CDR2 YFSETQ. This CDR3 spans 15 amino acids. The CDR3 sequence is CASSPSGLTTDTQYF. In nucleotides, the CDR3 is TGCGCCAGCAGCCCGTCTGGGCTTACCACAGATACGCAGTATTTT.

V is TRBV7-3 and J is TRBJ2-2, with unresolved D. Germline CDR1 and CDR2: SGHTA and FQGTGA. The germline V and J ends were trimmed by 4 bases and 8 bases, with 8 bases remaining between them. The CDR3 is 12 amino acids. CDR3 nucleotide sequence: TGTGCCAGCAGCTCCCAGGCTGGGGAGCTGTTTTTT. Translation: CASSSQAGELFF.

V and J are TRBV27 and TRBJ1-5; no reliable D call. Trimming stripped 1 base from V and 1 base from J, with 8 bases between. Looked up from germline, CDR1 is MNHEY and CDR2 is SMNVEV (reference sequence). This CDR3 has 15 residues. CDR3 coding DNA: TGTGCCAGCAGTTTATATCCGAGAAGCAATCAGCCCCAGCATTTT. Translation gives CASSLYPRSNQPQHF.

This clonotype was found a few times. The J gene is TRBJ1-5, the V gene TRBV10-3; perhaps TRBD1 as D (5 bases). V dropped 11 bases and J dropped 4 bases, with 18 bases sitting between them. The CDR3 contains 14 residues. The germline V gene encodes CDR1 ENHRY and CDR2 SYGVKD. The CDR3 coding sequence is TGTGCCTGTGCCCGGGACGGTCAGAATCAGCCCCAGCATTTT. Amino acids: CACARDGQNQPQHF.

This clonotype was detected a few times. The rearrangement uses TRBV5-6 and TRBJ1-2, with D unresolved. V lost 3 bases and J lost 0, with 15 bases in between. This CDR3 contains 16 residues. CDR1 is SGHDT and CDR2 is YYEEEE in the germline V gene. Here the CDR3 reads CASSYLDTDPNYGYTF. The CDR3 DNA follows: TGTGCCAGCAGCTATTTAGACACCGATCCTAACTATGGCTACACCTTC. Full variable domain (remainder filled in from reference TRBV5-6 and TRBJ1-2): DAGVTQSPTHLIKTRGQQVTLRCSPKSGHDTVSWYQQALGQGPQFIFQYYEEEERQRGNFPDRFSGHQFPNYSSELNVNALLLGDSALYLCASSYLDTDPNYGYTFGSGTRLTVV.

V gene TRBV5-1 combines with J gene TRBJ2-2; tentatively, D is TRBD2 (5 bases). The CDR3 spans 15 residues. V was pared by 0 bases and J by 4 bases, with 10 bases between. Looked up from germline, CDR1 is SGHRS and CDR2 is YFSETQ. For the CDR3, the DNA is TGCGCCAGCAGCTTGGTGGGAGTAGTCACCGGGGAGCTGTTTTTT. Its protein product is CASSLVGVVTGELFF. The whole variable domain, filled in from reference TRBV5-1 and TRBJ2-2, reads KAGVTQTPRYLIKTRGQQVTLSCSPISGHRSVSWYQQTPGQGLQFLFEYFSETQRNKGNFPGRFSGRQFSNSRSEMNVSTLELGDSALYLCASSLVGVVTGELFFGEGSRLTVL.

This rearrangement joins TRBV15 to TRBJ2-2; perhaps D is TRBD1 or TRBD2 (7 bases each). Germline V lookup: CDR1 LNHNV, CDR2 YYDKDF (reference sequence). With 2 bases removed from V and 4 bases from J, the gap between germline ends came to 20 bases. The CDR3 extends over 18 amino acids. Here the CDR3 reads CATSRKGAVAGATGELFF. For the CDR3, the DNA is TGTGCCACCAGCAGAAAGGGGGCAGTCGCGGGGGCCACCGGGGAGCTGTTTTTT.

This clonotype came up a few times. This sequence joins TRBV9 and TRBJ2-5, with 11 bases fitting TRBD1. Trimming removed 3 bases from V and 5 bases from J; junction bases left unmatched: 6. CDR1 and CDR2 (germline): SGDLS, YYNGEE. The CDR3 spans 15 residues. CDR3 loop: CASSAGQGAWETQYF. CDR3 nucleotides: TGTGCCAGCAGCGCTGGACAGGGGGCATGGGAGACCCAGTACTTC.

The chain combines TRBV12-3 or TRBV12-4 with TRBJ2-3; 10 nucleotides line up with TRBD2. V lost 8 bases and J lost 1; bases outside the gene matches: 12. The CDR3 has 17 amino acids. The DNA of the CDR3 is TGTGCCAGCCGCCTTAACGACGGGACTAGCGGCACAGATACGCAGTATTTT. Protein product: CASRLNDGTSGTDTQYF.

The genes are TRBV5-1 and TRBJ1-4; D is perhaps TRBD1 (5 bases). Germline CDR1 SGHRS, CDR2 YFSETQ. The CDR3 sequence is 13 residues long. Trimming pared 5 bases from V and 6 bases from J, leaving 11 bases between. The CDR3 DNA reads as TGCGCCAGCAGTCGGGGGGAGGATGAAAAACTGTTTTTT. It is translated as CASSRGEDEKLFF.

The V call is TRBV7-2, the J call TRBJ1-1, with D unresolved. The CDR3 is 13 residues long. The germline V gene has CDR1 SGHTA and CDR2 FQGNSA. Trimming left V 0 bases short and J 5 bases short, with 7 bases between. The CDR3 DNA reads TGTGCCAGCAGCTTAGCGTCTGGGACTGAAGCTTTCTTT. The encoded protein is CASSLASGTEAFF. Complete variable domain (other parts from reference TRBV7-2 and TRBJ1-1): GAGVSQSPSNKVTEKGKDVELRCDPISGHTALYWYRQSLGQGLEFLIYFQGNSAPDKSGLPSDRFSAERTGGSVSTLTIQRTQQEDSAVYLCASSLASGTEAFFGQGTRLTVV.

Only a few counts were recorded for this clonotype. The CDR3: CASSQSEGPQKFNEQFF. Here the CDR3 DNA reads TGCGCCAGCAGTCAGAGCGAGGGTCCCCAGAAATTCAATGAGCAGTTCTTC. This chain joins TRBV5-1 and TRBJ2-1, with a weak D call TRBD2 (5 bases). CDR1 SGHRS and CDR2 YFSETQ come from the germline V gene. The V and J ends lost 5 bases and 6 bases respectively, with 24 bases between them. The CDR3 has 17 residues. Drawing the rest from reference TRBV5-1 and TRBJ2-1, the complete variable domain is KAGVTQTPRYLIKTRGQQVTLSCSPISGHRSVSWYQQTPGQGLQFLFEYFSETQRNKGNFPGRFSGRQFSNSRSEMNVSTLELGDSALYLCASSQSEGPQKFNEQFFGPGTRLTVL.

This clonotype has just a few counts. The V gene is TRBV5-5, the J gene TRBJ1-2; D might be TRBD1 (5 bases). Trimming stripped 0 bases from V and 0 bases from J, with 15 bases between. Germline CDR1 SGHKS, CDR2 YYEKEE (reference sequence). This CDR3 has 17 amino acids. The CDR3 bases are TGTGCCAGCAGCTTGGCGGGGGGGGATACCACTAACTATGGCTACACCTTC. Translated, it gives CASSLAGGDTTNYGYTF.

CDR3 loop: CSARDRGFTDTQYF. In DNA form, the CDR3 reads TGCAGTGCTAGAGATCGGGGGTTCACAGATACGCAGTATTTT. The V gene is TRBV20-1, the J gene TRBJ2-3, with D possibly being TRBD2 (6 bases). Germline loops: CDR1 DFQATT, CDR2 SNEGSKA (reference sequence). The ends were cut back, 0 bases at V and 2 bases at J, with 9 bases in the middle. The CDR3 has 14 residues.

In this sample, this clonotype turned up a few times. The chain links TRBV7-7 to TRBJ2-5, with TRBD1 matching 8 bases. CDR3 length: 16 amino acids. The ends lost 5 bases at V and 1 base at J; junction bases unmatched: 9. Germline V CDR1 and CDR2: SSHAT, FNYEAQ (reference sequence). CDR3 nucleotides: TGTGCCAGCAGCCCAGGACAGGGAGTAGGCCAAGAGACCCAGTACTTC. Protein sequence: CASSPGQGVGQETQYF.

The rearrangement uses TRBV5-1 and TRBJ2-1, with D possibly TRBD2 on 6 matching bases. Germline values: CDR1 SGHRS, CDR2 YFSETQ. V was trimmed by 3 bases and J by 4 bases, leaving 23 bases between them. This CDR3 is 18 amino acids long. In nucleotides, the CDR3 is TGCGCCAGCAGCTCTCGACGGAGGGCGCAGGTGGGGTACAATGAGCAGTTCTTC. Residues: CASSSRRRAQVGYNEQFF. The whole variable domain, remainder taken from reference TRBV5-1 and TRBJ2-1, is KAGVTQTPRYLIKTRGQQVTLSCSPISGHRSVSWYQQTPGQGLQFLFEYFSETQRNKGNFPGRFSGRQFSNSRSEMNVSTLELGDSALYLCASSSRRRAQVGYNEQFFGPGTRLTVL.

The V gene is TRBV28, the J gene TRBJ2-7; D remains unclear. This CDR3 has 13 amino acids. CDR1 is MDHEN, CDR2 SYDVKM, per germline. V was pared by 7 bases and J by 4 bases, with 14 bases between. The CDR3 is CASTGDGVYEQYF. In nucleotides, the CDR3 is TGTGCCAGCACCGGCGACGGAGTTTACGAGCAGTACTTC.

The CDR3 here is CAISGQVRYEQYF. The CDR3 bases are TGTGCCATCAGCGGACAGGTTCGTTACGAGCAGTACTTC. The chain joins TRBV10-3 to TRBJ2-7, with 7 nucleotides matching TRBD1. This CDR3 is 13 amino acids long. The ends lost 6 bases at V and 4 bases at J; junction bases unmatched: 6. CDR1 is ENHRY, CDR2 SYGVKD, per germline.

The chain has TRBV5-1 and TRBJ2-2, with 14 bases lining up with TRBD2. The junction had 6 bases not matched to a gene; V was cut back by 5 bases and J by 0 bases. The germline V gene has CDR1 SGHRS and CDR2 YFSETQ. The CDR3 is 18 residues long. CDR3 sequence: CASSWGLAGASNTGELFF. DNA for the CDR3: TGCGCCAGCAGTTGGGGACTAGCGGGGGCTTCGAACACCGGGGAGCTGTTTTTT.